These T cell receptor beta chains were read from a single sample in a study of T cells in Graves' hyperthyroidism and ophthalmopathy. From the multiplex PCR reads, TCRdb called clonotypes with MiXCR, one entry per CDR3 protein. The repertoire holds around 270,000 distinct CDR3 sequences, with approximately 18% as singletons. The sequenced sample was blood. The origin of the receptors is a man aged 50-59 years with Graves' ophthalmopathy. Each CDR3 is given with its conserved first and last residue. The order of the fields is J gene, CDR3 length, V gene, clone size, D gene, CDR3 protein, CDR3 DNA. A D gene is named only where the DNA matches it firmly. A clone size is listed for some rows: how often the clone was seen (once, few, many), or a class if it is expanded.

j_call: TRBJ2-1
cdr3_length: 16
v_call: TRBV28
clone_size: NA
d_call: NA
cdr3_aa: CASSPPDRESHNEQFF
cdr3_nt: TGTGCCAGCAGTCCTCCAGACCGGGAGAGCCACAATGAGCAGTTCTTC

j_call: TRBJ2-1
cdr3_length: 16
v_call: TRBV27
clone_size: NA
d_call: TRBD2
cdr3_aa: CASSYRTLRELDEQFF
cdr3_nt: TGTGCCAGCAGTTATCGAACTTTGCGGGAGCTCGATGAGCAGTTCTTC

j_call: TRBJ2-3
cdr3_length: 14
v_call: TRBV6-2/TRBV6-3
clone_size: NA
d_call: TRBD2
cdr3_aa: CASRTSGSIYTQYF
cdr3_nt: TGTGCCAGCCGTACTAGCGGCTCAATATATACGCAGTATTTT

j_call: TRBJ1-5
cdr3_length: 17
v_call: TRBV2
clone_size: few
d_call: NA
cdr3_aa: CASSPSPGAYSNQPQHF
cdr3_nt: TGTGCCAGCTCACCATCCCCGGGGGCATATAGCAATCAGCCCCAGCATTTT

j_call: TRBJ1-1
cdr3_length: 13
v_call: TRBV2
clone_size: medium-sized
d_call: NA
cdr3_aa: CASRRDSQGLAFF
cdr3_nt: TGTGCCAGCAGGCGGGACTCCCAGGGATTGGCTTTCTTT

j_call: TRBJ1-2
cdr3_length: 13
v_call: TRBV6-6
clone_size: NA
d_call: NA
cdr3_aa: CASSYSRREGYTF
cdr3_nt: TGTGCCAGCAGTTACTCGCGCAGGGAGGGCTACACCTTC

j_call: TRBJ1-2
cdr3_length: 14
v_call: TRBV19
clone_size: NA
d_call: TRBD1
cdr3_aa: CASSARGLGYGYTF
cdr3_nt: TGTGCCAGTAGCGCCAGGGGGCTAGGCTATGGCTACACCTTC

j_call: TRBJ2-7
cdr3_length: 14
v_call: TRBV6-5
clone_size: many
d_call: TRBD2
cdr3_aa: CASSYSAGDYEQYF
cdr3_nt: TGTGCCAGCAGTTACTCGGCGGGAGACTACGAGCAGTACTTC

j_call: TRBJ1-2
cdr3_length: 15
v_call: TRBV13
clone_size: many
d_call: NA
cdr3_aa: CASSLVPSLLYGYTF
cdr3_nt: TGTGCCAGCAGCTTAGTCCCCAGTCTCCTGTATGGCTACACCTTC

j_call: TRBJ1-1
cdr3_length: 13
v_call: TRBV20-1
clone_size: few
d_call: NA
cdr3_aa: CSYRDSMNTEAFF
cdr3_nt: TGCAGCTACCGCGACAGTATGAACACTGAAGCTTTCTTT

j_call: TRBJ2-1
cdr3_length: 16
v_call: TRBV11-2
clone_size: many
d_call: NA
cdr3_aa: CASSTVQGWTYNEQFF
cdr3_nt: TGTGCCAGCAGCACAGTACAGGGTTGGACCTACAATGAGCAGTTCTTC

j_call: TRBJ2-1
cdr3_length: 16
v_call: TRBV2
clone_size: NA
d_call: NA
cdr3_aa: CASTNTGQGSYNEQFF
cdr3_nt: TGTGCCAGCACCAATACTGGACAAGGATCCTACAATGAGCAGTTCTTC

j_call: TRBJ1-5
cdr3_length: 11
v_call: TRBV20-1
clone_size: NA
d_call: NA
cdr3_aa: CSAGDASFQHF
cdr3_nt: TGCAGTGCTGGGGACGCTTCGTTCCAGCATTTT

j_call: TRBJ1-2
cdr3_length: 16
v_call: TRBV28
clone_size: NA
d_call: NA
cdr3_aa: CASSLNRQQPNYGYTF
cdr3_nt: TGTGCCAGCAGTTTAAATCGTCAGCAGCCTAACTATGGCTACACCTTC

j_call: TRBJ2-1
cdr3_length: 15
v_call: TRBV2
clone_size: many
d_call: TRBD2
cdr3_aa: CASSPTSGSSYEQFF
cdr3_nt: TGTGCCAGCAGTCCAACTAGCGGGAGTTCGTATGAGCAGTTCTTC

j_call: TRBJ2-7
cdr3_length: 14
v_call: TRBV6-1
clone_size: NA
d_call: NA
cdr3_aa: CVTGGPSSSYEQYF
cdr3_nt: TGTGTAACCGGGGGGCCTTCCAGCTCCTACGAGCAGTACTTC

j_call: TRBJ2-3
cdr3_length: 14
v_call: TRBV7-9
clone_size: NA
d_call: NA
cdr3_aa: CASTPNRGTDTQYF
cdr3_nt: TGTGCCAGCACCCCGAATAGGGGCACAGATACGCAGTATTTT

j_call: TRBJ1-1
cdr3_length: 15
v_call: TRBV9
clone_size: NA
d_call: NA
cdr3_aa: CASSVAVRGDTEAFF
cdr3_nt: TGTGCCAGCAGCGTAGCGGTTAGGGGGGACACTGAAGCTTTCTTT

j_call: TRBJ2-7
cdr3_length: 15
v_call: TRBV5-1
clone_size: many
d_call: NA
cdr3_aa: CASRPNQGIVNEQYF
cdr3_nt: TGCGCCAGCAGACCTAACCAGGGAATTGTCAACGAGCAGTACTTC

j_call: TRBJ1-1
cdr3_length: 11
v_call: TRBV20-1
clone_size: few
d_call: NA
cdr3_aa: CSAIRNTEAFF
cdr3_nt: TGCAGTGCTATCCGAAACACTGAAGCTTTCTTT

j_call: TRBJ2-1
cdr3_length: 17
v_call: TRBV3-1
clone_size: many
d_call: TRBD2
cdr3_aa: CASSQETSGTPYNEQFF
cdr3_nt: TGTGCCAGCAGCCAAGAGACTAGCGGGACCCCCTACAATGAGCAGTTCTTC

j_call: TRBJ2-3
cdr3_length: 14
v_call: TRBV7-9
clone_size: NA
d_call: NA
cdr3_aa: CASSFLPSGDTQYF
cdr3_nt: TGTGCCAGCAGCTTTTTGCCCTCCGGCGATACGCAGTATTTT

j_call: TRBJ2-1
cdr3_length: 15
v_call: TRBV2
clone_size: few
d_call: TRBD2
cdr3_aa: CASSTTSGLYNEQFF
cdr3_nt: TGTGCCAGTAGTACGACTAGCGGGTTATACAATGAGCAGTTCTTC

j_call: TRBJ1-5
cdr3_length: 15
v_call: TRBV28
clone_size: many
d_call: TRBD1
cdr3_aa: CASSPRDRGNQPQHF
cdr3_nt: TGTGCCAGCAGCCCAAGGGACAGGGGGAATCAGCCCCAGCATTTT

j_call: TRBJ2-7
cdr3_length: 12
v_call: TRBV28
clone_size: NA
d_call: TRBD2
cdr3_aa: CATRDYVYEQYF
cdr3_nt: TGTGCCACCAGGGACTACGTCTACGAGCAGTACTTC

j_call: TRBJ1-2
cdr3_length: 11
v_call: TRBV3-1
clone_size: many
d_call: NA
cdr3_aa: CASSGGGGYTF
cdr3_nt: TGTGCCAGCTCCGGAGGAGGTGGCTACACCTTC

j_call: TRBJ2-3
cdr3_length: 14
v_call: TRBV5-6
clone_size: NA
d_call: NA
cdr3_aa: CASSLGWTTDTQYF
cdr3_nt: TGTGCCAGCAGCTTAGGGTGGACCACAGATACGCAGTATTTT

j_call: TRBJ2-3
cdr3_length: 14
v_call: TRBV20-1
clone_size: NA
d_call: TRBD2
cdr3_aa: CSAPPSGFTDTQYF
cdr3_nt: TGCAGTGCGCCACCTAGCGGGTTCACAGATACGCAGTATTTT

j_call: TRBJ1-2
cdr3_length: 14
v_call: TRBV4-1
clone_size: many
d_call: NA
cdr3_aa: CASSSGETAYGYTF
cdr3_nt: TGCGCCAGCAGCTCGGGGGAGACAGCTTATGGCTACACCTTC

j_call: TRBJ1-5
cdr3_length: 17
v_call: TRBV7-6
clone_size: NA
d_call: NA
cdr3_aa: CASSLGDFGGANQPQHF
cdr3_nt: TGTGCCAGCAGCTTAGGAGACTTTGGAGGGGCTAATCAGCCCCAGCATTTT

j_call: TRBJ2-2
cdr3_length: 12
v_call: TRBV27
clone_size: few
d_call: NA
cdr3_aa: CASVAVTGELFF
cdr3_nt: TGTGCCAGCGTAGCAGTCACCGGGGAGCTGTTTTTT

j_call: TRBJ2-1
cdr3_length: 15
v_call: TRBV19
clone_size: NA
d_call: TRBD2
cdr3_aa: CASSGASGSGNEQFF
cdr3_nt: TGTGCCAGTAGCGGGGCCAGCGGGAGTGGCAATGAGCAGTTCTTC

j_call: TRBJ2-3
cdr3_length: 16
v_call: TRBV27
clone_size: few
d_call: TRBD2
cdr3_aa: CASSRGRLASTDTQYF
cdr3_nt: TGTGCCAGCAGTAGAGGCCGACTAGCTAGCACAGATACGCAGTATTTT

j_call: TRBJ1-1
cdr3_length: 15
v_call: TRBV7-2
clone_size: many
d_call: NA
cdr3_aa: CASSLGSTMNTEAFF
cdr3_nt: TGTGCCAGCAGCTTGGGCAGTACTATGAACACTGAAGCTTTCTTT

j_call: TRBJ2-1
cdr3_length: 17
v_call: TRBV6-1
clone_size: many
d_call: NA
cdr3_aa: CASSYPGPSGTYNEQFF
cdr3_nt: TGTGCCAGCAGTTACCCCGGACCGTCGGGAACCTACAATGAGCAGTTCTTC

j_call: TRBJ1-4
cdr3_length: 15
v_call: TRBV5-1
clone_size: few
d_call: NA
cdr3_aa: CASSLAGGTTEKLFF
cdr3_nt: TGCGCCAGCAGCTTGGCCGGGGGTACGACTGAAAAACTGTTTTTT

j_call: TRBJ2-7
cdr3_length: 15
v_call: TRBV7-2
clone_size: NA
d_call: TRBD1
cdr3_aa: CASSASGTETYEQYF
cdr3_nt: TGTGCCAGCAGCGCTTCCGGGACAGAAACCTACGAGCAGTACTTC

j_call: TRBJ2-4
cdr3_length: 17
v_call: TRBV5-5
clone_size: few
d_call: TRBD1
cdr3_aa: CASSLFWTGESPGIQYF
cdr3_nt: TGTGCCAGCAGCTTGTTTTGGACAGGGGAGAGCCCCGGCATTCAGTACTTC

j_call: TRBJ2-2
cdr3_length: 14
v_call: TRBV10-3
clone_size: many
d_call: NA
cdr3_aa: CAISDRGDTGELFF
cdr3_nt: TGTGCCATCAGTGACAGGGGCGACACCGGGGAGCTGTTTTTT

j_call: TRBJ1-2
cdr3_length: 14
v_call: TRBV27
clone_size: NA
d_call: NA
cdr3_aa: CASSLAGWDYGYTF
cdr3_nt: TGTGCCAGCAGTTTGGCAGGGTGGGACTATGGCTACACCTTC

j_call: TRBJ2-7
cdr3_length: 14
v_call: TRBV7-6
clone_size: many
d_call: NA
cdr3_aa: CASSRTDISYEQYF
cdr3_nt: TGTGCCAGCAGCCGGACAGACATCTCCTACGAGCAGTACTTC

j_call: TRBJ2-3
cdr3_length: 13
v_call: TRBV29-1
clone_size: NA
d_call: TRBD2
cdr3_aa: CSVRTSGKDTQYF
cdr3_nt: TGCAGCGTTCGGACTAGCGGTAAAGATACGCAGTATTTT

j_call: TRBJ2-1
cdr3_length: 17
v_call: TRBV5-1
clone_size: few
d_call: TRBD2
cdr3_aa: CASSGKLAGGLYNEQFF
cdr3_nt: TGCGCCAGCAGCGGAAAACTAGCGGGAGGGCTCTACAATGAGCAGTTCTTC

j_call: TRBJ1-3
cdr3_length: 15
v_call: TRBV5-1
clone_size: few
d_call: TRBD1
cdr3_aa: CASSFLGQGGNTIYF
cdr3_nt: TGCGCCAGCAGCTTCCTGGGACAGGGAGGAAACACCATATATTTT

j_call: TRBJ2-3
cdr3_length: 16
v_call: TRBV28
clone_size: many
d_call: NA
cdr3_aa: CASSTFAGLATDTQYF
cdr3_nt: TGTGCCAGCAGCACCTTCGCCGGGCTTGCCACAGATACGCAGTATTTT

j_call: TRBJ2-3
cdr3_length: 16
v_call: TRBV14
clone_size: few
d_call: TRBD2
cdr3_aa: CASSPAGAGVSVTQYF
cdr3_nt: TGTGCCAGCAGCCCCGCTGGAGCGGGAGTTTCGGTCACGCAGTATTTT

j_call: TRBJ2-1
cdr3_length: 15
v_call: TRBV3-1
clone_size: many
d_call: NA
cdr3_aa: CASSQLAGQYNEQFF
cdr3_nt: TGTGCCAGCAGCCAACTCGCAGGGCAGTACAATGAGCAGTTCTTC

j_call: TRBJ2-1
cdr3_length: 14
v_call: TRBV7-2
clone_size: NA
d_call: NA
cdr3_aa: CASSSRRSGNEQFF
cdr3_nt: TGTGCCAGCAGCTCCAGGAGGTCTGGTAATGAGCAGTTCTTC

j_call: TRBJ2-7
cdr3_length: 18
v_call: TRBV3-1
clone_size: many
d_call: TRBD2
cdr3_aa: CASSQDWDLAGAYYEQYF
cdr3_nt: TGTGCCAGCAGCCAAGATTGGGATTTAGCGGGAGCTTACTACGAGCAGTACTTC

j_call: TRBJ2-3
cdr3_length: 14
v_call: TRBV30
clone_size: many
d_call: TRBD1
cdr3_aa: CAWSSGGMRDTQYF
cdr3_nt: TGTGCCTGGAGTTCAGGGGGCATGAGAGATACGCAGTATTTT

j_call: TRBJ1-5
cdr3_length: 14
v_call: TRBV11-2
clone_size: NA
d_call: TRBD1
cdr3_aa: CASSKTGRDQPQHF
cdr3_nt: TGTGCCAGCAGCAAGACAGGGAGGGATCAGCCCCAGCATTTT

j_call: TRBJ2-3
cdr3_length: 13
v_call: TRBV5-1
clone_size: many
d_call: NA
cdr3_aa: CASSRTDTDTQYF
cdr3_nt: TGCGCCAGCAGCCGGACAGATACAGATACGCAGTATTTT

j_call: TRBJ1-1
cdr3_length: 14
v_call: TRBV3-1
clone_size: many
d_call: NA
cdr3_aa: CASSQDWRTTEAFF
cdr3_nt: TGTGCCAGCAGCCAAGATTGGCGGACTACTGAAGCTTTCTTT

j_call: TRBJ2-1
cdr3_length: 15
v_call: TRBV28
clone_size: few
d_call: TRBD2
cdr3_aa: CASSVIAGNNNEQFF
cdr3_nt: TGTGCCAGCAGTGTCATAGCGGGAAATAACAATGAGCAGTTCTTC

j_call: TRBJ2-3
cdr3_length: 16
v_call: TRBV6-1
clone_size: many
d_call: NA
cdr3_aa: CASSRRTAVGTDTQYF
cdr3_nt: TGTGCCAGCAGCAGACGGACCGCCGTTGGCACAGATACGCAGTATTTT